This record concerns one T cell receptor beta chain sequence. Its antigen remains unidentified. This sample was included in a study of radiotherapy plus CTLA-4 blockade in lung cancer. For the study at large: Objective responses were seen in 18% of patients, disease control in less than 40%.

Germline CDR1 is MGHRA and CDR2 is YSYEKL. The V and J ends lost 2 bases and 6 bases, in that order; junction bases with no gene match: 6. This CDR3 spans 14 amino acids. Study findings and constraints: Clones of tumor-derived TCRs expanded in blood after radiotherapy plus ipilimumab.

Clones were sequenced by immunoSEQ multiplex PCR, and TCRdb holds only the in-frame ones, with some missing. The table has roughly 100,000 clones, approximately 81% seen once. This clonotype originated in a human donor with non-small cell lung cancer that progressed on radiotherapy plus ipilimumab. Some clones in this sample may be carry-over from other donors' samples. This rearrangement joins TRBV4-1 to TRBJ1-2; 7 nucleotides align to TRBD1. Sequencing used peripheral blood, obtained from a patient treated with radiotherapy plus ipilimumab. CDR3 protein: CASSQPTGWNGYTF. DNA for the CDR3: TGCGCCAGCAGCCAACCGACAGGGTGGAATGGCTACACCTTC.